This entry concerns a single TCR beta chain. MiXCR, run by TCRdb on the reads, gives a single entry per CDR3 protein. The sample shows around 740,000 distinct CDR3 sequences, less than 40% of them seen only once. The entry originates in a study of T cell repertoires in cytomegalovirus infection. Trimming took 4 bases from V and 0 from J, leaving 19 bases between them. Germline V lookup: CDR1 DFQATT, CDR2 SNEGSKA (reference sequence). This CDR3 has 17 residues. What was sequenced was PBMCs. This TCR derives from a human donor in good health (CMV status not recorded). Some clones in this sample may be carry-over from other donors' samples. The chain couples TRBV20-1 to TRBJ2-1; D is possibly TRBD2 (5 bases). In DNA, the CDR3 is TGCAGTGCTACCCGGATTGAGCGGATAAGCTCCTACAATGAGCAGTTCTTC. Its translation: CSATRIERISSYNEQFF.